Each of the 29 T cell receptor beta chains below was sequenced from the same sample in a study of CD8 T cells in Susac syndrome. Random hexamers were used to reverse transcribe about 0.5 to 1 ug of RNA. TCRdb re-called the immunoSEQ multiplex PCR reads with MiXCR, one entry per CDR3 protein. The sample yields about 160,000 distinct CDR3 sequences, just over 90% seen once. Input material: CD4+ T cells from PBMCs. All receptors derive from a human donor in good health.

The chain recombines TRBV5-6 with TRBJ2-7; no definite D call. CDR3 length: 15 residues. Germline V CDR1 and CDR2: SGHDT, YYEEEE. V shed 0 bases and J shed 4 bases, with 14 bases lying between them. The DNA for the CDR3 is TGTGCCAGCAGCTTGGCCGCGATAGGGCTGTACGAGCAGTACTTC. Translation gives CASSLAAIGLYEQYF.

V and J are TRBV5-1 and TRBJ2-3; TRBD1 matches at 8 bases. The CDR3 contains 17 residues. Germline trimming cut 4 bases from V and 3 bases from J; bases unmatched to any gene: 13. CDR1 SGHRS and CDR2 YFSETQ come from the germline V gene. CDR3 region: CASSPMSPGGATDTQYF. In nucleotides, the CDR3 is TGCGCCAGCAGCCCCATGTCTCCAGGGGGCGCGACAGATACGCAGTATTTT. Using reference TRBV5-1 and TRBJ2-3 for the parts outside the CDR3, the full variable domain is KAGVTQTPRYLIKTRGQQVTLSCSPISGHRSVSWYQQTPGQGLQFLFEYFSETQRNKGNFPGRFSGRQFSNSRSEMNVSTLELGDSALYLCASSPMSPGGATDTQYFGPGTRLTVL.

The chain links TRBV6-1 to TRBJ2-3, with TRBD2 identical over 9 bases. V shed 3 bases, J shed 3 bases, and the junction held 1 base outside the gene matches. The CDR3 consists of 14 residues. The germline CDR1 and CDR2 sequences are MNHNS and SASEGT. The CDR3 sequence is CASSDGLATDTQYF. The CDR3 DNA reads as TGTGCCAGCAGTGACGGACTAGCGACAGATACGCAGTATTTT.

V usage is TRBV29-1 and J usage is TRBJ2-7; 12 nucleotides match TRBD2. With 1 base clipped from V and 3 bases from J, the junction kept 28 bases outside the gene matches. This CDR3 is built from 23 residues. Germline assignment: CDR1 SQVTM and CDR2 ANQGSEA. The CDR3 DNA reads as TGCAGCGTTGAAGTGGGCGCGTATTCCCCCCTGACTAGCGGGAGAGCCGTGGGCTACGAGCAGTACTTC. This codes for CSVEVGAYSPLTSGRAVGYEQYF.

The chain couples TRBV6-1 to TRBJ2-3; 11 bases are a match to TRBD2. Germline CDR1 MNHNS, CDR2 SASEGT. CDR3 size: 18 residues. With V trimmed by 2 bases and J by 5 bases, 12 bases remained unmatched. In nucleotides, the CDR3 is TGTGCCAGCAGTGAATCCCTACTAGCGGGGGTGTTCGGAGATACGCAGTATTTT. Translated, it gives CASSESLLAGVFGDTQYF.

The chain has TRBV3-1 and TRBJ2-1; 10 bases align to TRBD2. J was trimmed by 4 bases and V by 3 bases; bases with no gene match: 9. Germline loops: CDR1 LGHDT, CDR2 YNNKEL (reference sequence). This CDR3 has 17 residues. CDR3 sequence: CASSQPPTSGRYNEQFF. CDR3 sequence (DNA): TGTGCCAGCAGCCAGCCACCGACTAGCGGGCGATACAATGAGCAGTTCTTC.

This chain uses TRBV5-1 with TRBJ2-7; D is possibly TRBD1 (6 bases). V dropped 0 bases and J dropped 3 bases, with 7 bases sitting between them. This CDR3 has 13 residues. CDR1 is SGHRS, CDR2 YFSETQ, per germline. Written as DNA, the CDR3 is TGCGCCAGCAGCTTGGACAGGGTCTACGAGCAGTACTTC. Amino acids: CASSLDRVYEQYF.

The CDR3 DNA sequence: TGCAGTGCTGTTCCGGGACTAGCGGGAGAGGAAGAGCAGTACTTC. This gives the protein CSAVPGLAGEEEQYF. V is TRBV20-1 and J is TRBJ2-7, with 14 bases identical to TRBD2. The CDR3 loop spans 15 amino acids. Trimming at V came to 5 bases and at J to 7 bases, leaving 10 bases not matched to a gene. Germline lookup yields CDR1 DFQATT and CDR2 SNEGSKA (reference sequence).

This chain joins TRBV28 and TRBJ2-1; D call uncertain. V was pared by 6 bases and J by 5 bases, with 11 bases between. CDR3 length: 13 residues. Germline CDR1 and CDR2: MDHEN and SYDVKM. CDR3 in DNA: TGTGCCAGCAGCACCCCAGGAGACAATGAGCAGTTCTTC. It encodes CASSTPGDNEQFF.

The CDR3 loop reads CASSFTSGSSYEQYF. The CDR3 DNA reads as TGTGCCAGCAGCTTCACTAGCGGGAGCTCCTACGAGCAGTACTTC. V usage is TRBV7-2 and J usage is TRBJ2-7; 11 bases fit TRBD2. Germline CDR1 reads SGHTA; CDR2 reads FQGNSA. This CDR3 contains 15 residues. V trimming: 3 bases; J trimming: 0 bases; junction bases outside the gene matches: 1.

This chain uses TRBV12-5 with TRBJ1-2; D is uncertain. CDR3 size: 14 residues. V lost 2 bases and J lost 0, with 7 bases in between. The germline V gene encodes CDR1 LGHNT and CDR2 FRNRAP. The CDR3 protein is CASGLWSANYGYTF. The CDR3 DNA reads as TGTGCTAGTGGTTTGTGGTCTGCTAACTATGGCTACACCTTC.

This clonotype was detected only once. The CDR3 DNA follows: TGTGCCAGCAGCCCGACTAGCGGGAGATTTTACGAGCAGTACTTC. This sequence encodes CASSPTSGRFYEQYF. V and J are TRBV3-1 and TRBJ2-7, with TRBD2 identical over 12 bases. V shed 4 bases and J 4 bases; nucleotides not matched to a gene: 5. Germline CDR1 and CDR2: LGHDT and YNNKEL (reference sequence). The CDR3 consists of 15 residues.

The chain is built from TRBV7-8 and TRBJ2-6; a weak D match, TRBD1 (6 bases). V dropped 5 bases and J dropped 0 bases, with 11 bases sitting between them. This CDR3 is 16 amino acids long. CDR1 is SGHVS and CDR2 is FQNEAQ in the germline V gene. The chain's CDR3 is CASSVDRSSGANVLTF. CDR3 sequence (DNA): TGTGCCAGCAGCGTAGACAGGAGCTCTGGGGCCAACGTCCTGACTTTC.

The chain has TRBV7-3 and TRBJ2-7; D is ambiguous. The CDR3 covers 14 residues. CDR1 is SGHTA, CDR2 FQGTGA, per germline. Trimming shortened V by 2 bases and J by 2 bases, and 10 bases separated the two germline ends. In nucleotides, the CDR3 is TGTGCCAGCAGCTTACAAGGGCCGACCTACGAGCAGTACTTC. Its protein product is CASSLQGPTYEQYF.

This rearrangement joins TRBV7-2 to TRBJ2-5; perhaps TRBD1 as D (6 bases). Germline lookup yields CDR1 SGHTA and CDR2 FQGNSA. V lost 5 bases and J 4 bases, leaving 14 bases between the germline ends. CDR3 length equals 14 residues. CDR3 in amino acids: CASSPRQARETQYF. The CDR3 bases are TGTGCCAGCAGCCCCCGACAGGCTAGAGAGACCCAGTACTTC.

The chain couples TRBV10-3 to TRBJ2-7; D is possibly TRBD1 or TRBD2 (5 bases each). V dropped 3 bases and J dropped 4 bases, with 16 bases sitting between them. Germline V CDR1 and CDR2: ENHRY, SYGVKD. The CDR3 length is 15 residues. This chain's CDR3 is CAISDLVGRFYEQYF. CDR3 DNA: TGTGCCATCAGTGACTTAGTGGGACGATTTTACGAGCAGTACTTC.

This rearrangement joins TRBV7-9 to TRBJ1-2; TRBD1 is a possible D gene (5 bases). The CDR3 consists of 13 residues. CDR1 is SEHNR, CDR2 FQNEAQ, per germline (reference sequence). With 5 bases removed from V and 5 bases from J, the gap between germline ends came to 12 bases. In nucleotides, the CDR3 is TGTGCCAGCAGCCCGACAGAACGATATGGCTACACCTTC. Amino acid sequence: CASSPTERYGYTF.

The chain recombines TRBV29-1 with TRBJ1-2, with no clear D. Trimming pared 7 bases from V and 2 bases from J, leaving 14 bases between. The CDR3 consists of 13 residues. The V gene's germline CDR1 is SQVTM and CDR2 ANQGSEA. The CDR3 nucleotides are TGCAGCGCCGCGGCGGTTGCCAACTATGGCTACACCTTC. It specifies CSAAAVANYGYTF.

This chain joins TRBV18 and TRBJ2-5; D uncertain. Trimming stripped 1 base from V and 3 bases from J, with 9 bases between. CDR3 length: 14 amino acids. Germline lookup yields CDR1 KGHSH and CDR2 LQKENI. The CDR3 loop reads CASSPQGWEETQYF. DNA for the CDR3: TGTGCCAGCTCACCACAGGGTTGGGAAGAGACCCAGTACTTC.

The chain combines TRBV30 with TRBJ1-1, with D uncertain. The CDR3 has 14 amino acids. CDR1 and CDR2 (germline): GTSNPN, SVGIG (reference sequence). The V end lost 2 bases, the J end lost 0 bases, and 10 bases lay between the germline ends. This CDR3 is CAWSRTAVNTEAFF. In DNA form, the CDR3 reads TGTGCCTGGAGTCGCACTGCAGTGAACACTGAAGCTTTCTTT.

J is TRBJ1-5 and V is TRBV3-1; D gene ambiguous. CDR1 LGHDT and CDR2 YNNKEL come from the germline V gene (reference sequence). V lost 4 bases, J lost 6 bases, and 13 bases lay in between. The CDR3 runs to 14 residues. CDR3 bases: TGTGCCAGCAGCCTAGCTTCCGGCGGTCAGCCCCAGCATTTT. This codes for CASSLASGGQPQHF.

The chain employs TRBV7-8 and TRBJ2-5, with D hard to call. Trimming took off 2 bases at V and 4 bases at J, with 8 bases between the two ends. Per germline, CDR1 SGHVS and CDR2 FQNEAQ. The CDR3 runs to 13 residues. The CDR3 DNA reads TGTGCCAGCAGCTTATATCGGCCAGAGACCCAGTACTTC. As protein: CASSLYRPETQYF.

The chain has TRBV11-2 and TRBJ1-1, with D perhaps matching TRBD1 (5 bases). CDR1 is SGHAT, CDR2 FQNNGV, per germline. The CDR3 has 14 amino acids. Trimming shortened V by 1 base and J by 11 bases, and 17 bases separated the two germline ends. Here the CDR3 DNA reads TGTGCCAGCAGCTTAGGTCGGGGGTCCCCCGGGGCTTTCTTT. Residues: CASSLGRGSPGAFF.

The genes are TRBV3-1 and TRBJ2-7; perhaps TRBD1 as D (5 bases). Trimming shortened V by 5 bases and J by 6 bases, and 14 bases separated the two germline ends. This CDR3 is built from 13 residues. The germline gives CDR1 LGHDT, CDR2 YNNKEL (reference sequence). CDR3 sequence reads: CASSDRSLPEQYF. The CDR3 nucleotides read TGTGCCAGCAGCGACAGATCCCTACCCGAGCAGTACTTC.

Only one count was recorded for this clonotype. V usage is TRBV3-1 and J usage is TRBJ1-1; D is undetermined. Trimming left V 5 bases short and J 7 bases short, with 14 bases between. Germline CDR1 LGHDT, CDR2 YNNKEL (reference sequence). This CDR3 contains 13 residues. The CDR3 coding sequence is TGTGCCAGCAGCAACATCGGTGGATTTGAAGCTTTCTTT. Translating gives CASSNIGGFEAFF.

The rearrangement uses TRBV21-1 and TRBJ2-4; the table assigns TRBD2, which was not confirmed against the DNA. TRBV21-1 is shown as a pseudogene. The CDR3 sequence is 17 residues long. In DNA, the CDR3 is TGTGCCAGCACCAGGGCCTCGAGTAGGCAGGGAATAGACATTCAGTACTTC. It yields the protein CASTRASSRQGIDIQYF.

The chain recombines TRBV5-1 with TRBJ2-4, with D perhaps being TRBD1 or TRBD2 (5 bases each). The CDR3 is 15 amino acids. V shed 0 bases and J shed 9 bases, with 16 bases lying between them. Germline assignment: CDR1 SGHRS and CDR2 YFSETQ. CDR3 nucleotide sequence: TGCGCCAGCAGCTTGGTGGGGGACCAGGAAGTCATTCAGTACTTC. This translates into CASSLVGDQEVIQYF.

V and J are TRBV5-1 and TRBJ1-1; D is unclear. The CDR3 consists of 14 residues. Germline assignment: CDR1 SGHRS and CDR2 YFSETQ. Trimming took 0 bases from V and 1 from J, leaving 7 bases between them. In DNA, the CDR3 is TGCGCCAGCAGCTTGGCGGCGGGGAACACTGAAGCTTTCTTT. Translated, it gives CASSLAAGNTEAFF.

The chain combines TRBV30 with TRBJ2-2, with D perhaps TRBD2 (7 bases). The V end was cut by 4 bases, the J end by 4 bases, with 22 bases between. The germline V gene encodes CDR1 GTSNPN and CDR2 SVGIG (reference sequence). This CDR3 region has 17 residues. CDR3 sequence (DNA): TGTGCCTGGATCAACAAGGGCGGGGGCGTTGGCACCGGGGAGCTGTTTTTT. Translating gives CAWINKGGGVGTGELFF.